This is a list of T cell receptor beta chains from one sample in a study of blood T cell repertoires in COVID-19. The method was immunoSEQ multiplex PCR; TCRdb's version includes in-frame clones alone and lacks a portion of them. Among roughly 83,000 clones listed, approximately 85% were seen once. The sample was peripheral blood. Source of these receptors: a man in his fifties with active COVID-19. Each CDR3 is given with its conserved first and last residue. D genes are given only for firm matches. Not every row has a clone size; where given, it reads once, few, many or a size class.

d_gene	v_gene	j_gene	abundance	CDR3nt	CDR3aa
NA	TRBV9	TRBJ2-3	NA	TGTGCCAGCAGCCCGAGATCCCAATCAGATACGCAGTATTTT	CASSPRSQSDTQYF
TRBD1	TRBV27	TRBJ2-3	NA	TGTGCCAGCAAGTCCTGGACAGGGCGGTGGGCAGATACGCAGTATTTT	CASKSWTGRWADTQYF
NA	TRBV21-1	TRBJ2-2	once	TGTGCCAGCAGCAGATCGGAACTAGCGGGGGACACCGGGGAGCTGTTTTTT	CASSRSELAGDTGELFF
TRBD1	TRBV23-1	TRBJ1-1	NA	TGCGCCAGCAGACTTACAGGGGGCACTGAAGCTTTCTTT	CASRLTGGTEAFF
NA	TRBV21-1	TRBJ2-7	once	TGTGCCAGCAGCAAATGTGACGCGGGGGTATACGAGCAGTACTTC	CASSKCDAGVYEQYF
NA	TRBV6-1	TRBJ1-1	NA	TGTGCCAGCAGTGAACAGAATCTGGCCGACACTGAAGCTTTCTTT	CASSEQNLADTEAFF
NA	TRBV4-1	TRBJ1-5	NA	TGCGCCAGCAGCCAAGTACTTTATCAGCCCCAGCATTTT	CASSQVLYQPQHF
TRBD2	TRBV27	TRBJ2-2	NA	TGTGCCAGCAGTTTATGGGGACTAGCGGGGGGGATCGGGGAGCTGTTTTTT	CASSLWGLAGGIGELFF
TRBD1	TRBV11-2	TRBJ1-2	NA	TGTGCCAGCAGCCGAAGCTTCAGGGGGACTAACTATGGCTACACCTTC	CASSRSFRGTNYGYTF
TRBD2	TRBV6-2/TRBV6-3	TRBJ2-7	NA	TGTGCCAGCAGTAAACTAGCGGGGGTTTCCTACGAGCAGTACTTC	CASSKLAGVSYEQYF
TRBD1	TRBV28	TRBJ1-2	NA	TGTGCCAGCAGTTTACTTACCCCAGGGGGCTATGGCTACACCTTC	CASSLLTPGGYGYTF
TRBD2	TRBV7-8	TRBJ2-7	NA	TGTGCCAGCAGCTTGGTAGCGGGAGCCCCATTCTCCTACGAGCAGTACTTC	CASSLVAGAPFSYEQYF
TRBD1	TRBV27	TRBJ1-1	NA	TGTGCCAGCAGTCCACGGACAGGGCGGGGCACTGAAGCTTTCTTT	CASSPRTGRGTEAFF
TRBD2	TRBV5-1	TRBJ2-2	NA	TGCGCCAGCAGCTTGGAGGCTAGCGGGAGAGCCACCGGGGAGCTGTTTTTT	CASSLEASGRATGELFF
NA	TRBV4-3	TRBJ2-5	NA	TGCGCCAGCAGCCAAGTTTGGGCCGGTCAAGAGACCCAGTACTTC	CASSQVWAGQETQYF
NA	TRBV4-3	TRBJ1-1	once	TGCGCCAGCAGCCAATCTTCTGGCCTTGGCTTTGAAGCTTTCTTT	CASSQSSGLGFEAFF
NA	TRBV6-5	TRBJ2-7	NA	TGTGCCACGTCCAGGGGCCACGAGCAGTACTTC	CATSRGHEQYF
NA	TRBV9	TRBJ2-7	NA	TGTGCCAGCAGCGTAGGCGGGGATAGCTCCTACGAGCAGTACTTC	CASSVGGDSSYEQYF